This TCR beta chain was captured in a study of T-cell memory formation after mild COVID-19. Study information: Clustering of TCRs was largely donor specific. Study outcomes and limitations: The authors did not confirm SARS-CoV-2 specificity of second-wave clones peaking day 37. Memory from before infection featured some responding clones, which suggests cross-reactive memory joined.

Comment on this clonotype: Its antigen is not known.

The germline V and J ends were trimmed by 0 bases and 5 bases, with 16 bases remaining between them. The length of the CDR3 is 16 residues. Looked up from germline, CDR1 is DFQATT and CDR2 is SNEGSKA (reference sequence). It was 5'RACE with constant-segment primers that produced the TCR alpha and TCR beta cDNA libraries, which carried sample barcodes and UMIs. TCRdb re-derived calls from the 5' RACE reads in MiXCR, one entry per CDR3 protein. The sample yields 340,000 or so distinct CDR3 sequences, 13% seen once. The sequence came from a man younger than 30 who had mild COVID-19 (a few samples of this study predate the infection). Cell type and time point are not known. Sequenced material: PBMCs or a T cell subset sorted from them (not recorded which). The genes are TRBV20-1 and TRBJ2-2, with a weak D call TRBD2 (5 bases). The CDR3 nucleotides are TGCAGTGCTAGAGATCGTCGGGGTTTTGGGACCGGGGAGCTGTTTTTT. Its protein product is CSARDRRGFGTGELFF.